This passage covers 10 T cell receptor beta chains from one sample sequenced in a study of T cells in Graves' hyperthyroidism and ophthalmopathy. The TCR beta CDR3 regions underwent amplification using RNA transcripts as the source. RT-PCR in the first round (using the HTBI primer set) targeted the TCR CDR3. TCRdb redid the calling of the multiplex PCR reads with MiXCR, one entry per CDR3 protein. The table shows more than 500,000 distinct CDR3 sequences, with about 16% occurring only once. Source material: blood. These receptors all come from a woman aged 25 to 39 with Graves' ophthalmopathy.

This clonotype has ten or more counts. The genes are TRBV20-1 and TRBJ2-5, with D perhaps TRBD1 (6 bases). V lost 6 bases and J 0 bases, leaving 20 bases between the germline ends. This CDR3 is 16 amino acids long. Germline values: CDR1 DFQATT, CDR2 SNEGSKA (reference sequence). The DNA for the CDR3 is TGCAGTGCGCTTACCTGGGGGCAGTCGGACCAAGAGACCCAGTACTTC. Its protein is CSALTWGQSDQETQYF.

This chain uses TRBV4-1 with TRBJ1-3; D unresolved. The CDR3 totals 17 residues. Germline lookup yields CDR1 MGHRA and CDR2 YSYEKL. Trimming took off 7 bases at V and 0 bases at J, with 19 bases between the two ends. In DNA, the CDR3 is TGCGCCAGCACTAAGGACGGAACTATGAGCTCTGGAAACACCATATATTTT. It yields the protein CASTKDGTMSSGNTIYF.

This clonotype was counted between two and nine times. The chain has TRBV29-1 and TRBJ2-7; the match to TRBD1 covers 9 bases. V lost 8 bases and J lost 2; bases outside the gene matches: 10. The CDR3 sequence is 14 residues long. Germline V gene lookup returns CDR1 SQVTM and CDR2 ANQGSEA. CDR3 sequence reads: CSPPTGQGPYEQYF. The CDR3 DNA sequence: TGCAGCCCTCCCACGGGACAGGGACCCTACGAGCAGTACTTC.

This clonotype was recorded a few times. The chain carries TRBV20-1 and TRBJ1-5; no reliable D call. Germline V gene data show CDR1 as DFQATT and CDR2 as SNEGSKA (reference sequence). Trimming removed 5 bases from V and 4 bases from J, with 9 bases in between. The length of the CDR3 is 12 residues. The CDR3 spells CSAGRENQPQHF. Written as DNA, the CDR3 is TGCAGTGCTGGGAGGGAGAATCAGCCCCAGCATTTT.

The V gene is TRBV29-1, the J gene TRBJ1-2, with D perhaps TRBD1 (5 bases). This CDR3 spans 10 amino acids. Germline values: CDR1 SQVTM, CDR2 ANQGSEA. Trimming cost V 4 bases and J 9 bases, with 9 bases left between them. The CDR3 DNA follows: TGCAGCGTTGGGGGGGGGAGCTACACCTTC. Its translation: CSVGGGSYTF.

CDR3 bases: TGTGCCAGCAGGGGACTGGCCTACGAGCAGTACTTC. Amino acid sequence: CASRGLAYEQYF. V and J are TRBV6-2 or TRBV6-3 and TRBJ2-7; the D gene is possibly TRBD2 (6 bases). The V end was cut by 6 bases, the J end by 2 bases, with 8 bases between. CDR1 MNHEY and CDR2 SVGEGT come from the germline V gene. The CDR3 length is 12 residues.

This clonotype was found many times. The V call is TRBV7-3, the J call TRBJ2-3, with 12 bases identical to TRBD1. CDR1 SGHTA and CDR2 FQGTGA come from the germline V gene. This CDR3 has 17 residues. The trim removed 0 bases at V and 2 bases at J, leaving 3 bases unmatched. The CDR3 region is CASSLTGTGGFTDTQYF. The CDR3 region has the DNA TGTGCCAGCAGCTTAACCGGGACAGGGGGCTTCACAGATACGCAGTATTTT.

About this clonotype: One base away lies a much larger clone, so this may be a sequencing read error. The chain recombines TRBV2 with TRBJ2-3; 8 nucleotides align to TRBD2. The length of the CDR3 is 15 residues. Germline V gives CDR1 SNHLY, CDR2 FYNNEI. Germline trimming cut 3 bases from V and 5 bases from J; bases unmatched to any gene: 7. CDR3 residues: CASSDLTGGLDTQYF. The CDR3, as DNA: TGTGCCAGCAGTGATTTAACGGGAGGGTTAGATACGCAGTATTTT.

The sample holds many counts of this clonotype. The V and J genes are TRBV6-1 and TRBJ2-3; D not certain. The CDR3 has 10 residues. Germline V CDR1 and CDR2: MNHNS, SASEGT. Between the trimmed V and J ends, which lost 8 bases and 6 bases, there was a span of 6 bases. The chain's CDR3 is CASPGDTQYF. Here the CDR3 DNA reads TGTGCCAGCCCTGGGGATACGCAGTATTTT.

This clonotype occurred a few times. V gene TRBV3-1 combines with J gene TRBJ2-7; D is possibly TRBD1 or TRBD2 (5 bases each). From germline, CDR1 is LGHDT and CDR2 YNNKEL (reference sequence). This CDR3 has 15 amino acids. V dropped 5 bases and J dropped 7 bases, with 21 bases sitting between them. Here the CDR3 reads CASSERARGPLEQYF. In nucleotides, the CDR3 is TGTGCCAGCAGCGAACGCGCGAGGGGCCCTTTGGAGCAGTACTTC.